A single sample is the source of the 7 T cell receptor beta chains below, sequenced in a study of cytomegalovirus exposure and HLA in healthy donors. PCR amplification relied on 60 Vbeta primers (plus 13 Jbeta primers). Method: immunoSEQ multiplex PCR; TCRdb's copy keeps in-frame clones and lacks some. The sample shows 95,000 to 150,000 clones, over 80% of them seen only once. The specimen sequenced was PBMCs. The receptors originated from a man aged 30 to 45 in good health and CMV-seronegative.

This clone was picked up a small number of times. The V gene is TRBV2, the J gene TRBJ2-5, with D uncertain. The assigned J gene may be wrong: the sequence end matches TRBJ2-7 better. CDR1 is SNHLY and CDR2 is FYNNEI in the germline V gene. The CDR3 consists of 15 residues. CDR3 nucleotide sequence: TGTGCCAGCAGATACCGTTGGAGCTCCTCCTACGAGCAGTACTTC. It codes for CASRYRWSSSYEQYF.

This chain uses TRBV27 with TRBJ2-5, with D tentatively TRBD2 (6 bases). Germline V gene data show CDR1 as MNHEY and CDR2 as SMNVEV (reference sequence). The CDR3 runs 14 residues. V was trimmed by 4 bases and J by 2 bases, leaving 11 bases between them. Here the CDR3 DNA reads TGTGCCAGCAGTTCCCGGGACTCTCAAGAGACCCAGTACTTC. It codes for CASSSRDSQETQYF.

This chain joins TRBV28 and TRBJ1-1; D is undetermined. There are 11 residues in the CDR3. Germline V gene data show CDR1 as MDHEN and CDR2 as SYDVKM. With 9 bases removed from V and 6 bases from J, the gap between germline ends came to 11 bases. The CDR3 DNA follows: TGTGCCAGTAGGCGGGGTTCTGAAGCTTTCTTT. Its translation is CASRRGSEAFF.

This sequence joins TRBV5-6 and TRBJ2-5, with 9 bases lining up with TRBD1. The J call is uncertain, as TRBJ2-7 better fits the DNA end. Germline-derived CDR1 and CDR2 are SGHDT and YYEEEE. The CDR3 has 16 residues. CDR3 residues: CASSLEIGTGSYEQYF. As DNA, the CDR3 is TGTGCCAGCAGCTTGGAAATTGGGACAGGGAGCTACGAGCAGTACTTC.

V usage is TRBV27 and J usage is TRBJ1-5; 7 bases agree with TRBD1. The V gene end was trimmed by 6 bases and the J gene end by 0 bases; junction bases not matched to a gene: 8. CDR3 size: 16 residues. The germline gives CDR1 MNHEY, CDR2 SMNVEV (reference sequence). CDR3 sequence: CASRDRVEGSNQPQHF. In DNA form, the CDR3 reads TGTGCCAGCAGAGACAGGGTCGAGGGTAGCAATCAGCCCCAGCATTTT.

About this clone: The junction and the germline gene differ at one end; a read error may be behind it. The V call is TRBV6-1, the J call TRBJ2-6; a possible D gene is TRBD1 (5 bases). The germline V gene encodes CDR1 MNHNS and CDR2 SASEGT. The CDR3 is made up of 16 amino acids. Here the CDR3 DNA reads TGTGCCAGCAGTGAAGCCTGGGGTAGTGGGGCCAACGGCCTGACTTTC. Its protein product is CASSEAWGSGANGLTF.

This chain joins TRBV29-1 and TRBJ2-3, with D possibly matching TRBD1 (5 bases). Germline V CDR1 and CDR2: SQVTM, ANQGSEA. With 4 bases removed from V and 3 bases from J, the gap between germline ends came to 14 bases. CDR3 length equals 14 residues. The CDR3 protein is CSVGVGLGTDTQYF. CDR3 coding DNA: TGCAGCGTTGGGGTGGGGCTTGGGACAGATACGCAGTATTTT.